This T cell receptor beta chain was obtained from a study of shared clonotypes between healthy human individuals. Study as a whole: In total, the donors were two women and a few men aged 18 to 49. The study's findings and limits: Generation probability values for non-shared clonotypes were lower than those for clonotypes shared by all four donors.

Germline V lookup: CDR1 MNHEY, CDR2 SVGAGI. The V segment lost 6 bases and the J segment 8 bases; nucleotides outside the gene matches: 3. This CDR3 has 12 amino acids. The repertoire was sequenced with immunoSEQ multiplex PCR; TCRdb's copy has only in-frame clones and lacks some. Of 2 million to 2.5 million clones listed, around 95% are singletons. Of note for this clone: The target antigen is unknown.

Material: naive CD4+ T cells sorted from blood. Subset of the sample: CD45RA+ positively selected. The rearrangement links TRBV6-5 to TRBJ2-1; 8 nucleotides align to TRBD1. This clonotype originated in a man between 18 and 35 years old in good health. CDR3 in DNA: TGTGCCAGCAGCCGGACAGGGCATGAGCAGTTCTTC. This sequence encodes CASSRTGHEQFF.